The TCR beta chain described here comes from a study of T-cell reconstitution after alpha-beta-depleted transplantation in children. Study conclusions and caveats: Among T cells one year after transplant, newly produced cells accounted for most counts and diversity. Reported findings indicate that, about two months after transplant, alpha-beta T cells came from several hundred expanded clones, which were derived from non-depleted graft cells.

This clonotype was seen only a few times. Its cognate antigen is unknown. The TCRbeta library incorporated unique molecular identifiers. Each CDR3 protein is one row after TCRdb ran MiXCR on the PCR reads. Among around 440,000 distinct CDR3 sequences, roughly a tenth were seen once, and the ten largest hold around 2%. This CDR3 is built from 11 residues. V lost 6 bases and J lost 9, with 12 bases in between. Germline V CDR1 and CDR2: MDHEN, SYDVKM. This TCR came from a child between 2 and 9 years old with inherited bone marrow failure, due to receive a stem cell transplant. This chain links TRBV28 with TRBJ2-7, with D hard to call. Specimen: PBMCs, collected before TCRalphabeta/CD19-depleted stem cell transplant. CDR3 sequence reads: CASSLRLGQYF. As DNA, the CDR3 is TGTGCCAGCAGCCTCAGGCTAGGGCAGTACTTC.